This T cell receptor beta chain was recovered during a study of shared T cell receptors in the human thymus. V lost 5 bases to trimming and J lost 4 bases, with 18 bases between them. In germline, CDR1 is MNHNY, CDR2 SVGAGI (reference sequence). This CDR3 is 15 amino acids long. Only in-frame clones appear in the TCRdb table, and some are missing; sequencing was by immunoSEQ multiplex PCR. The sample has about 610,000 clones; 88% are singletons. This same sample was also taken into another study, of human thymus T cells. As that study records: Apparent bias marked the V and J gene usage of thymic and blood repertoires. Unrelated people showed highly overlapping thymic repertoires, related research reported.

Sequenced sample: thymocytes. This chain connects TRBV6-6 to TRBJ2-7; TRBD2 might be the D (6 bases). This TCR was sampled from a boy under two years old with a congenital heart defect. CDR3 nucleotides: TGTGCCAGCAGTCCCGTGTTAGCGGTGAAATACGAGCAGTACTTC. Translation gives CASSPVLAVKYEQYF.